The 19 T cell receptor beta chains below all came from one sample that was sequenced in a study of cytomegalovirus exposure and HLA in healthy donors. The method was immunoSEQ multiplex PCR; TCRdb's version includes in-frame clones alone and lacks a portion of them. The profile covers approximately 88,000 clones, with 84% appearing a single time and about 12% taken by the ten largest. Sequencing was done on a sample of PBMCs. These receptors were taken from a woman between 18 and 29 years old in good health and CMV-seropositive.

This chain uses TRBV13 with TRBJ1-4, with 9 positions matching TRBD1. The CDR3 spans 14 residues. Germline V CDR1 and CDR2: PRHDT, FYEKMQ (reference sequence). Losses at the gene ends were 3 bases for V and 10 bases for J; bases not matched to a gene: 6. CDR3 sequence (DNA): TGTGCCAGCAGCTTTGGACAGGGGACTAGAAAACTGTTTTTT. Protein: CASSFGQGTRKLFF.

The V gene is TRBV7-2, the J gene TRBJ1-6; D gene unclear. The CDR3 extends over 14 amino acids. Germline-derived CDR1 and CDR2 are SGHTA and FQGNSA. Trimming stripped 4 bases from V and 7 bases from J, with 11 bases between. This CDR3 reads CASSSGNSNSPLHF. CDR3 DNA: TGTGCCAGCAGCTCCGGAAACAGCAATTCACCCCTCCACTTT.

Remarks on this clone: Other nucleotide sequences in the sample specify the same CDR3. CDR3 region: CAWRGRGDPLAGGRNEQFF. The CDR3 region has the DNA TGTGCCTGGAGGGGCAGGGGAGACCCTCTAGCGGGGGGGCGTAATGAGCAGTTCTTC. The chain employs TRBV30 and TRBJ2-1, with 12 bases that match TRBD2. Unmatched junction bases numbered 19, after V lost 3 bases and J lost 7 bases. The CDR3 sequence is 19 residues long. In germline, CDR1 is GTSNPN, CDR2 SVGIG (reference sequence).

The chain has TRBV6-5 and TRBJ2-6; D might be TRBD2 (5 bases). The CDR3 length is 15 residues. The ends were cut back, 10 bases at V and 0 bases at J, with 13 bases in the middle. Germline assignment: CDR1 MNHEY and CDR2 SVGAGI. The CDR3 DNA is TGTGCCACGGGATCAGAGGTCTCTGGGGCCAACGTCCTGACTTTC. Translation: CATGSEVSGANVLTF.

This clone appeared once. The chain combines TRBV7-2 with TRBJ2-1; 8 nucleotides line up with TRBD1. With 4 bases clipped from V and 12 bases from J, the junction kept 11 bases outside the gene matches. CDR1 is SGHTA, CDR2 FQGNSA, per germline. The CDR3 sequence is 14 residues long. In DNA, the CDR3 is TGTGCCAGCAGCTACCAGGGGGCCGCGGAGGGGCAGTTCTTC. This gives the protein CASSYQGAAEGQFF.

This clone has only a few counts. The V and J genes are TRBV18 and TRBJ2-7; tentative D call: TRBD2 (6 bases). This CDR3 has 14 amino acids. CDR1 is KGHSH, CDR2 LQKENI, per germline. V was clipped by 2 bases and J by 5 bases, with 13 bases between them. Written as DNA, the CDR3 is TGTGCCAGCTCACCATTAGCGGACGTAAACGAGCAGTACTTC. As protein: CASSPLADVNEQYF.

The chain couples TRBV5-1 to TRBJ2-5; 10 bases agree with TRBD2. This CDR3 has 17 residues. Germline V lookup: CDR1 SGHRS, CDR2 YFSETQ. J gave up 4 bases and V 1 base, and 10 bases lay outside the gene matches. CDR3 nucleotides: TGCGCCAGCAGCTTGAATAGCGGGGGGTCGTCCGGAGAGACCCAGTACTTC. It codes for CASSLNSGGSSGETQYF.

The CDR3 DNA reads TGTGCCAGCAGCCAACTACTCAGGGGGCCGGGTCAGCCCCAGCATTTT. This sequence encodes CASSQLLRGPGQPQHF. The rearrangement links TRBV14 to TRBJ1-5, with 8 bases aligning to TRBD1. The ends lost 2 bases at V and 6 bases at J; junction bases unmatched: 9. The CDR3 totals 16 residues. Germline V gene lookup returns CDR1 SGHDN and CDR2 FVKESK.

The CDR3 sequence is CAISALRGEKLFF. The CDR3 nucleotides read TGTGCCATCAGTGCCTTACGGGGTGAAAAACTGTTTTTT. The V gene is TRBV10-3, the J gene TRBJ1-4; D is undetermined. The germline V gene has CDR1 ENHRY and CDR2 SYGVKD. The CDR3 spans 13 residues. The germline V and J ends were trimmed by 4 bases and 7 bases, with 10 bases remaining between them.

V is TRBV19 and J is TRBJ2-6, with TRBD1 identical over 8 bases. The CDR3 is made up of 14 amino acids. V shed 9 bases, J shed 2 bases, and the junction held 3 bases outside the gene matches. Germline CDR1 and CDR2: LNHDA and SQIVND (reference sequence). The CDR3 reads CASPGGPGANVLTF. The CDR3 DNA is TGTGCCAGCCCAGGGGGCCCTGGGGCCAACGTCCTGACTTTC.

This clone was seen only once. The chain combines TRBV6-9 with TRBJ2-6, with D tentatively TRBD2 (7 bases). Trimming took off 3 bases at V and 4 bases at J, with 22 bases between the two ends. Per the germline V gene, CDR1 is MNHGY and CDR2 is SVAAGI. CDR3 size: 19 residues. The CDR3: CASSYPKGGGETGANVLTF. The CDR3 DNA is TGTGCCAGCAGTTACCCAAAGGGGGGGGGCGAAACCGGGGCCAACGTCCTGACTTTC.

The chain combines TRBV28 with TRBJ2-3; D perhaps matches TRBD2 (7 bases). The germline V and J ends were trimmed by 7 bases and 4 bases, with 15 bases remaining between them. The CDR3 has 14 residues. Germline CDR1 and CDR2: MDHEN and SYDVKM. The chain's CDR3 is CASKSGGAADTQYF. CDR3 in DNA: TGTGCCAGCAAATCTGGGGGGGCCGCAGATACGCAGTATTTT.

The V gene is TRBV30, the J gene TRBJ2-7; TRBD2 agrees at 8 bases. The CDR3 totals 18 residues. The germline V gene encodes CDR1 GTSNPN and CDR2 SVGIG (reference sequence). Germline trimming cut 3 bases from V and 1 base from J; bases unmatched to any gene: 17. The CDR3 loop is CAWSPSRGGGIPSYEQYF. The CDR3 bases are TGTGCCTGGAGCCCTAGCCGGGGCGGGGGGATTCCTTCCTACGAGCAGTACTTC.

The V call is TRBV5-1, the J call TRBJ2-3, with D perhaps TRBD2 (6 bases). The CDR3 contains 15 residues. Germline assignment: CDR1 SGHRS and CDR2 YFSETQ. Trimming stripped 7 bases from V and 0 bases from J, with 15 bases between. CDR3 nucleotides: TGCGCCAGCGCGGCCCTGGCGGGGAGCACAGATACGCAGTATTTT. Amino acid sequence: CASAALAGSTDTQYF.

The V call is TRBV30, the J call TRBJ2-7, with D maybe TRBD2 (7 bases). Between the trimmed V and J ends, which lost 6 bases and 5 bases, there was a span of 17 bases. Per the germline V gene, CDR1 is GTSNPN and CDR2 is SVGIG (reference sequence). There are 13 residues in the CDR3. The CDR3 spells CACWGRGRNEQYF. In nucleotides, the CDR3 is TGTGCCTGCTGGGGGAGGGGGAGGAACGAGCAGTACTTC.

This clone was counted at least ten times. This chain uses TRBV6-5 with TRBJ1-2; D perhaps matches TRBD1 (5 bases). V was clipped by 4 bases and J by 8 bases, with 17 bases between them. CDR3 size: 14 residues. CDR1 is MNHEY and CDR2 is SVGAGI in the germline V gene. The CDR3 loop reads CASSSQGGAGGYTF. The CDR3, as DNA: TGTGCCAGCAGTTCCCAGGGTGGGGCTGGGGGCTACACCTTC.

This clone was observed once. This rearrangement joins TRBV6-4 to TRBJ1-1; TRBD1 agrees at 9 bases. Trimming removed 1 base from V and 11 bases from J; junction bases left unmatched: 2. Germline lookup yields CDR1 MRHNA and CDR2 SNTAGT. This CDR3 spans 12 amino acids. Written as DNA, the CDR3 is TGTGCCAGCAGTGACTGGACAGGGGAGGCTTTCTTT. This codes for CASSDWTGEAFF.

The CDR3 nucleotides read TGTGCCAGACGGGACACTGGCTACACCTTC. Translation gives CARRDTGYTF. The chain links TRBV25-1 to TRBJ1-2; weak D call: TRBD1 (6 bases). This CDR3 has 10 residues. Germline CDR1 is MGHDK and CDR2 is SYGVNS. Trimming removed 9 bases from V and 7 bases from J, with 9 bases in between.

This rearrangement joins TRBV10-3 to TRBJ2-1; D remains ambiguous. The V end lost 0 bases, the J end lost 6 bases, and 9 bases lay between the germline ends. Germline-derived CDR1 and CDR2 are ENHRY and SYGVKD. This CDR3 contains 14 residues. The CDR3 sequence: CAISESPPGNEQFF. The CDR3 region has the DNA TGTGCCATCAGTGAGTCACCCCCGGGCAATGAGCAGTTCTTC.